What follows are 8 T cell receptor beta chains derived from one specimen sequenced in a study of blood T cell repertoires in COVID-19. Some clones are missing from TCRdb's copy, which holds only in-frame ones; the method was immunoSEQ multiplex PCR. Of 45,000 or so clones listed, 70% to 90% are singletons. The sample taken for sequencing was peripheral blood. The receptors were sampled from a man older than 75 with acute or convalescent COVID-19.

This clone occurred once. CDR3 sequence: CASSIRTSGTYEQYF. The CDR3 DNA follows: TGTGCCAGTAGTATTCGGACTAGCGGGACCTACGAGCAGTACTTC. The V call is TRBV19, the J call TRBJ2-7; 12 positions match TRBD2. The V gene end was trimmed by 3 bases and the J gene end by 2 bases; junction bases not matched to a gene: 2. Germline V gives CDR1 LNHDA, CDR2 SQIVND (reference sequence). There are 15 residues in the CDR3.

V is TRBV15 and J is TRBJ2-2; D is perhaps TRBD2 (6 bases). This CDR3 spans 16 amino acids. Trimming cost V 0 bases and J 3 bases, with 11 bases left between them. Germline V gene lookup returns CDR1 LNHNV and CDR2 YYDKDF (reference sequence). The CDR3 loop reads CATSRDRGLHTGELFF. The CDR3 region has the DNA TGTGCCACCAGCAGAGATCGGGGACTTCACACCGGGGAGCTGTTTTTT.

V is TRBV19 and J is TRBJ2-2, with D hard to call. Germline CDR1 and CDR2: LNHDA and SQIVND (reference sequence). The V end lost 4 bases, the J end lost 3 bases, and 3 bases lay between the germline ends. The CDR3 has 12 amino acids. CDR3 DNA: TGTGCCAGTAGTACCGACACCGGGGAGCTGTTTTTT. This sequence encodes CASSTDTGELFF.

This clone was seen more than once but under ten times. The J gene is TRBJ2-1, the V gene TRBV6-5; TRBD2 agrees at 8 bases. The germline V gene encodes CDR1 MNHEY and CDR2 SVGAGI. The ends lost 6 bases at V and 5 bases at J; junction bases unmatched: 9. The CDR3 runs 15 residues. In nucleotides, the CDR3 is TGTGCCAGCAGCCCCAGGACTAGCCCCGACAATGAGCAGTTCTTC. Amino acid sequence: CASSPRTSPDNEQFF.

A single count supports this clone. CDR3 protein: CASTRTGRQPQHF. The CDR3 coding sequence is TGTGCCAGCACTCGGACAGGGAGGCAGCCCCAGCATTTT. This chain links TRBV12-3 or TRBV12-4 with TRBJ1-5; 8 nucleotides line up with TRBD1. This CDR3 is built from 13 residues. V was clipped by 7 bases and J by 7 bases; unmatched bases: 6.

The chain is built from TRBV2 and TRBJ1-5; D is uncertain. The CDR3 length is 15 residues. Germline V gene lookup returns CDR1 SNHLY and CDR2 FYNNEI. Trimming took 2 bases from V and 6 from J, leaving 14 bases between them. The CDR3, as DNA: TGTGCCAGCAGTGAATTCGGGGTGATCGGTCAGCCCCAGCATTTT. Translating it yields CASSEFGVIGQPQHF.

Regarding this clone: Relative to the germline gene, one junction end is altered; a read error may explain this. The J gene is TRBJ1-1, the V gene TRBV7-3; D remains unclear. CDR3 length equals 13 residues. CDR1 is SGHTA, CDR2 FQGTGA, per germline. CDR3 amino acids: CASSLTAEHAAFF. Here the CDR3 DNA reads TGTGCCAGCAGCCTAACCGCCGAGCACGCTGCTTTCTTT.

The J gene is TRBJ1-1, the V gene TRBV11-2, with D possibly being TRBD1 (5 bases). This CDR3 is built from 15 residues. V shed 3 bases and J shed 0 bases, with 11 bases lying between them. Germline V CDR1 and CDR2: SGHAT, FQNNGV. CDR3 DNA: TGTGCCAGCAGCTTTCTGGGGCGGCTGAACACTGAAGCTTTCTTT. It specifies CASSFLGRLNTEAFF.